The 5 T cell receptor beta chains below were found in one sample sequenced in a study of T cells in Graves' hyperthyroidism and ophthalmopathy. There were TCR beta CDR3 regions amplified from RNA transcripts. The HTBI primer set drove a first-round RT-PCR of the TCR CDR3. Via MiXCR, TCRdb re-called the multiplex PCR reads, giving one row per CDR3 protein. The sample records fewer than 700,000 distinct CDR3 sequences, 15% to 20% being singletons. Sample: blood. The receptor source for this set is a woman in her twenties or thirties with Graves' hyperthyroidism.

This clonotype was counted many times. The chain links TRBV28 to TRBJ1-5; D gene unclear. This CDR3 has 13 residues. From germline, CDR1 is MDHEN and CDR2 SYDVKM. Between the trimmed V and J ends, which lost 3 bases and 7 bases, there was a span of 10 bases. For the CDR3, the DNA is TGTGCCAGCAGTTTTGTCGGGAACCAGCCCCAGCATTTT. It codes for CASSFVGNQPQHF.

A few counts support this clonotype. The CDR3 loop reads CASSLHRERYTQYF. Written as DNA, the CDR3 is TGTGCCAGCAGTTTACATCGGGAGAGGTATACGCAGTATTTT. The genes are TRBV12-3 or TRBV12-4 and TRBJ2-3, with D perhaps matching TRBD2 (6 bases). V lost 2 bases to trimming and J lost 7 bases, with 13 bases between them. The CDR3 contains 14 residues.

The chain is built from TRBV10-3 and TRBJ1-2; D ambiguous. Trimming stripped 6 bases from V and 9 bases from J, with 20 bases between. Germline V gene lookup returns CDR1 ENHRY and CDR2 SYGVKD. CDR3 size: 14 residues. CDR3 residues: CAISSLGDPKSYTF. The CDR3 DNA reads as TGTGCCATCAGCTCCCTAGGTGACCCAAAAAGCTACACCTTC.

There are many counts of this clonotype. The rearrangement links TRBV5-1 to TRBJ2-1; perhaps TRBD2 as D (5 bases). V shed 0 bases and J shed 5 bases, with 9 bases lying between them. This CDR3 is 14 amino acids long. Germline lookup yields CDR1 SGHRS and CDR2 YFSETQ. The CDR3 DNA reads TGCGCCAGCAGCTTGGACGGGGTCAACAATGAGCAGTTCTTC. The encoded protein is CASSLDGVNNEQFF.

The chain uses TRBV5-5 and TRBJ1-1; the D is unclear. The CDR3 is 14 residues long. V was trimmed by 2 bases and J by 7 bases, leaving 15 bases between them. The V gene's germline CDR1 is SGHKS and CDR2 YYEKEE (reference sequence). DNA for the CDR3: TGTGCCAGCAGCTTACAACGTTTGTCCGGTGAAGCTTTCTTT. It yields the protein CASSLQRLSGEAFF. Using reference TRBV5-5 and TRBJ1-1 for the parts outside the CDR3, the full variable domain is DAGVTQSPTHLIKTRGQQVTLRCSPISGHKSVSWYQQVLGQGPQFIFQYYEKEERGRGNFPDRFSARQFPNYSSELNVNALLLGDSALYLCASSLQRLSGEAFFGQGTRLTVV.